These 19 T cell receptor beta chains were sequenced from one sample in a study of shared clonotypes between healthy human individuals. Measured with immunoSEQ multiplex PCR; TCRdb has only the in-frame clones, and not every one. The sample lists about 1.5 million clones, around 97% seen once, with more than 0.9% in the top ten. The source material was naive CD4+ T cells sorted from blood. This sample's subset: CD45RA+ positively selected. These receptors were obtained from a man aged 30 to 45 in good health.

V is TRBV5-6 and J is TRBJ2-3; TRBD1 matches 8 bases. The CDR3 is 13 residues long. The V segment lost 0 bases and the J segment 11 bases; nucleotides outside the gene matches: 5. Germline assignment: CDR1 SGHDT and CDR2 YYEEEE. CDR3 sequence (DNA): TGTGCCAGCAGCTTGGCCTCAGGGGGCTTGCAGTATTTT. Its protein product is CASSLASGGLQYF.

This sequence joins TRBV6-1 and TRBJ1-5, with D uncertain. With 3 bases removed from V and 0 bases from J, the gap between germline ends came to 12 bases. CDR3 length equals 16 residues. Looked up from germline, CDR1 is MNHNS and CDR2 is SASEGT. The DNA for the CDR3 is TGTGCCAGCAGTGACCAGAGGGTTTATAGCAATCAGCCCCAGCATTTT. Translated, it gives CASSDQRVYSNQPQHF.

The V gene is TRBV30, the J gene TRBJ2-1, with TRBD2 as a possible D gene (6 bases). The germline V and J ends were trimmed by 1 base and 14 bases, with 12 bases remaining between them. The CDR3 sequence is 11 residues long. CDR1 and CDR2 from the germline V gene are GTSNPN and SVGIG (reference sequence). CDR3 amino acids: CAWSGGRSKFF. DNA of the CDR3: TGTGCCTGGAGTGGTGGGAGGAGCAAGTTCTTC.

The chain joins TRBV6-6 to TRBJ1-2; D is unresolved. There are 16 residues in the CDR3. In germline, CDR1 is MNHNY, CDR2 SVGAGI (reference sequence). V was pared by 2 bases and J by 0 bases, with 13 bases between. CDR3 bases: TGTGCCAGCAGTTACAAGGGTACAGCTACTAACTATGGCTACACCTTC. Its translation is CASSYKGTATNYGYTF.

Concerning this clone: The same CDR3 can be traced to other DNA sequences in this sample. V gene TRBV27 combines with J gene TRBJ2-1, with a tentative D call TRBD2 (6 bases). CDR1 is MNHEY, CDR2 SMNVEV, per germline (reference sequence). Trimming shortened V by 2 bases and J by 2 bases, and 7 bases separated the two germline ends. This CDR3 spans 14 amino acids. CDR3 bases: TGTGCCAGCAGTTTACAGCGGGCCTACAATGAGCAGTTCTTC. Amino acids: CASSLQRAYNEQFF.

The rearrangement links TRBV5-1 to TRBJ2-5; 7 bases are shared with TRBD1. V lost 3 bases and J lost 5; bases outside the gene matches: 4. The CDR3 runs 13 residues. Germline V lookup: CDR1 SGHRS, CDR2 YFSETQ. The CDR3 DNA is TGCGCCAGCAGCTCGACAGGGTCGGAGACCCAGTACTTC. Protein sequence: CASSSTGSETQYF.

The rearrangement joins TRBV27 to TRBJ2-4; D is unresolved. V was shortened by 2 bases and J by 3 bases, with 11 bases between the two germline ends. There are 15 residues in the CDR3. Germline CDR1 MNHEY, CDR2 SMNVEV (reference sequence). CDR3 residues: CASSLVARVKNIQYF. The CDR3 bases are TGTGCCAGCAGTTTAGTGGCGAGAGTCAAAAACATTCAGTACTTC.

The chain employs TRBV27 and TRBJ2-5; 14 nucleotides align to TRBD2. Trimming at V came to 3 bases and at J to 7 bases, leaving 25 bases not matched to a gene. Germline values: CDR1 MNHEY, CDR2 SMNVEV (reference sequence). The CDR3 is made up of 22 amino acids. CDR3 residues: CASSLAPFASGTSGSWWGTQYF. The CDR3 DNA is TGTGCCAGCAGTTTGGCCCCCTTCGCCTCCGGGACTAGCGGGAGTTGGTGGGGGACCCAGTACTTC.

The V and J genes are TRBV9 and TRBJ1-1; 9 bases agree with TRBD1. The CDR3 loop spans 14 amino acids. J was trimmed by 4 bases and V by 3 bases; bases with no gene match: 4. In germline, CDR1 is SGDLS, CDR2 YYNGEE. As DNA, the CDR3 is TGTGCCAGCAGCGCGACAGGGGGAAGCACTGAAGCTTTCTTT. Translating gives CASSATGGSTEAFF. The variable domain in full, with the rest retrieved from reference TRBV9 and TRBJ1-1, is DSGVTQTPKHLITATGQRVTLRCSPRSGDLSVYWYQQSLDQGLQFLIQYYNGEERAKGNILERFSAQQFPDLHSELNLSSLELGDSALYFCASSATGGSTEAFFGQGTRLTVV.

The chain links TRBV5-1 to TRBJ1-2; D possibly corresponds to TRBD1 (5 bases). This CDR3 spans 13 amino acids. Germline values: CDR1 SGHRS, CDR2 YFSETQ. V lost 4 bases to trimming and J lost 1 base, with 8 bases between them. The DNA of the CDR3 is TGCGCCAGCAGCCCTGACAGTAACTATGGCTACACCTTC. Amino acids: CASSPDSNYGYTF.

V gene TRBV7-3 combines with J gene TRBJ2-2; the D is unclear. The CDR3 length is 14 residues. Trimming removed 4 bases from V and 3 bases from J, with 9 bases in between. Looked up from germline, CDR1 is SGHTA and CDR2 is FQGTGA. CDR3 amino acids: CASSSPRYTGELFF. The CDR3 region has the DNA TGTGCCAGCAGCTCCCCCCGATACACCGGGGAGCTGTTTTTT.

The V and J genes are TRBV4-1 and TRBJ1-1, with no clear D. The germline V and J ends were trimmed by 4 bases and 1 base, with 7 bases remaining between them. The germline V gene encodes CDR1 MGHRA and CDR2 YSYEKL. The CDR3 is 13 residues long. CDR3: CASSRTRNTEAFF. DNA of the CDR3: TGCGCCAGCAGCCGAACACGGAACACTGAAGCTTTCTTT.

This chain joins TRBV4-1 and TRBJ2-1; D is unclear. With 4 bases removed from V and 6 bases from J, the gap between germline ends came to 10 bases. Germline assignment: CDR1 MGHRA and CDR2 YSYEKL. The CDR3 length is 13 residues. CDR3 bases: TGCGCCAGCAGCCGGTCTGGGTCCAATGAGCAGTTCTTC. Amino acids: CASSRSGSNEQFF.

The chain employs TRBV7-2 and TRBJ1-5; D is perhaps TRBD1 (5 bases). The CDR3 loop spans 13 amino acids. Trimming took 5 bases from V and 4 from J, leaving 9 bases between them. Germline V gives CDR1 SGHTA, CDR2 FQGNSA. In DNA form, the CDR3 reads TGTGCCAGCAGCGGGGCCGAGAATCAGCCCCAGCATTTT. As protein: CASSGAENQPQHF. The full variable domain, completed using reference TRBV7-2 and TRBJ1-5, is GAGVSQSPSNKVTEKGKDVELRCDPISGHTALYWYRQSLGQGLEFLIYFQGNSAPDKSGLPSDRFSAERTGGSVSTLTIQRTQQEDSAVYLCASSGAENQPQHFGDGTRLSIL.

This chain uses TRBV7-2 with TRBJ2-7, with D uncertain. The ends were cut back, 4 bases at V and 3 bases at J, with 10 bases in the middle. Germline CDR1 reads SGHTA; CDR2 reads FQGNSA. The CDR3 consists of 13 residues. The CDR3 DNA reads TGTGCCAGCAGCTCTTATCCCAACTACGAGCAGTACTTC. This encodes CASSSYPNYEQYF.

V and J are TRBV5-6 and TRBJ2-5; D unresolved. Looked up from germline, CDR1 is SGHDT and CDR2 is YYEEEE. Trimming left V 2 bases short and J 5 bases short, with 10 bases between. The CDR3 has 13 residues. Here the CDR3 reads CASSFMFDETQYF. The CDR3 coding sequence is TGTGCCAGCAGCTTTATGTTTGACGAGACCCAGTACTTC.

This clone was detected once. CDR3 DNA: TGTGCCAGCAGCCCCACTAGCGGACCTAGCACAGATACGCAGTATTTT. Protein sequence: CASSPTSGPSTDTQYF. J is TRBJ2-3 and V is TRBV5-4; TRBD2 agrees at 8 bases. V lost 4 bases, J lost 0 bases, and 7 bases stayed unmatched. This CDR3 has 16 residues. In germline, CDR1 is SGHNT, CDR2 YYREEE (reference sequence).

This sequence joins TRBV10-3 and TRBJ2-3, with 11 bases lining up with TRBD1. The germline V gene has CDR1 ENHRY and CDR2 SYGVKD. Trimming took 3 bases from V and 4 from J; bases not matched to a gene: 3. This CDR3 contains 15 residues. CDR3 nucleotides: TGTGCCATCAGTGAAGGACAGGGGGCCCCAGATACGCAGTATTTT. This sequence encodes CAISEGQGAPDTQYF.

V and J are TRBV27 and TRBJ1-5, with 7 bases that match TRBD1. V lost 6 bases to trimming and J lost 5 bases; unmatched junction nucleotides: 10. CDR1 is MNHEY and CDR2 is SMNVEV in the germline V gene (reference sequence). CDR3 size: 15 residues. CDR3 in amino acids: CASSFNRGADQPQHF. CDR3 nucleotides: TGTGCCAGCAGCTTTAACAGGGGAGCGGATCAGCCCCAGCATTTT.